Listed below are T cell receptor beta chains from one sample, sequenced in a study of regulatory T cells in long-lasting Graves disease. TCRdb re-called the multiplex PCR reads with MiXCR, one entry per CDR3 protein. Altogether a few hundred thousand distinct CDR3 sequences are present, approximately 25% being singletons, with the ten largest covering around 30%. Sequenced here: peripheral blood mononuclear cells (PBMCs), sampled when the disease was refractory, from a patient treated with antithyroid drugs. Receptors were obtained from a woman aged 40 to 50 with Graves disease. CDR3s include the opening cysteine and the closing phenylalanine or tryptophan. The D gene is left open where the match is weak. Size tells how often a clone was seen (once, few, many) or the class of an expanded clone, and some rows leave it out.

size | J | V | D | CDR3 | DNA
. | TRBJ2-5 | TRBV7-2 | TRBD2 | CASSLGPTSGRGQYF | TGTGCCAGCAGCTTAGGTCCCACTAGCGGGAGAGGCCAGTACTTC
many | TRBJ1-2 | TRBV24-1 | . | CATSDAQGDGYTF | TGTGCCACCAGTGATGCCCAGGGCGATGGCTACACCTTC
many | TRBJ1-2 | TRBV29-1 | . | CSVEGLQAGYTF | TGCAGCGTTGAAGGGCTACAGGCTGGCTACACCTTC
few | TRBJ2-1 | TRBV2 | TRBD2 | CASSFGLAGGGEQFF | TGTGCCAGCAGTTTCGGACTAGCGGGAGGTGGTGAGCAGTTCTTC
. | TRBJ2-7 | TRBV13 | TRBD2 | CASLAGGGSYEQYF | TGTGCCAGTTTAGCGGGAGGAGGATCCTACGAGCAGTACTTC
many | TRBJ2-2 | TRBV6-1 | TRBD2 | CASSTGLAGWTGELFF | TGTGCCAGCAGTACGGGACTAGCGGGATGGACCGGGGAGCTGTTTTTT
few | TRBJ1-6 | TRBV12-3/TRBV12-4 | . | CASSSRGGKARSPLHF | TGTGCCAGCAGTTCAAGGGGGGGTAAAGCCCGGTCACCCCTCCACTTT
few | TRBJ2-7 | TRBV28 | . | CASSPTDSSSYEQYF | TGTGCCAGCAGCCCCACCGACAGTTCGTCCTACGAGCAGTACTTC
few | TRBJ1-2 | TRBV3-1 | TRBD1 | CASSAGQDNYGYTF | TGTGCCAGCAGCGCCGGACAGGATAACTATGGCTACACCTTC
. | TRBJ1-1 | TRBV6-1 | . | CASRRPLIPLDPNTEAFF | TGTGCCAGCAGACGCCCTCTCATACCCCTCGATCCGAACACTGAAGCTTTCTTT
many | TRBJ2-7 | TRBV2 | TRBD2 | CASSERRGSYEQYF | TGTGCCAGCAGTGAAAGGCGGGGGTCCTACGAGCAGTACTTC
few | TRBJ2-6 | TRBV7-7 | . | CASSLGQHSGANVLTF | TGTGCTAGCAGCTTAGGACAGCACTCTGGGGCCAACGTCCTGACTTTC
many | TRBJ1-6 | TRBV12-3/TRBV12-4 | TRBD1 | CASTARQGNNSPLHF | TGTGCCAGCACCGCCAGACAGGGGAATAATTCACCCCTCCACTTT
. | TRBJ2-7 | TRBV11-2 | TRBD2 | CASSVVAGVPYEQYF | TGTGCCAGCAGCGTGGTAGCGGGAGTCCCCTACGAGCAGTACTTC
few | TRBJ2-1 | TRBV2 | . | CATKRSGEQFF | TGTGCCACAAAACGCTCTGGTGAGCAGTTCTTC
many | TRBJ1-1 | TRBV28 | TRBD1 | CASSLLGQGADTEAFF | TGTGCCAGCAGTTTATTAGGACAGGGGGCCGACACTGAAGCTTTCTTT
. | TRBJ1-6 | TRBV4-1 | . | CASSQAGLFSPLHF | TGCGCCAGCAGCCAAGCGGGACTCTTTTCACCCCTCCACTTT
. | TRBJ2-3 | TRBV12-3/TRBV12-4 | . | CASSTHRVTTDTQYF | TGTGCCAGCAGTACCCACAGGGTTACCACAGATACGCAGTATTTT
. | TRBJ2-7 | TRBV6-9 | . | CASSYFITDTYEQYF | TGTGCCAGCAGTTACTTTATTACAGATACCTACGAGCAGTACTTC
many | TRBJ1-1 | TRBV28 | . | CASSPFAHGSDTEAFF | TGTGCCAGCAGCCCTTTCGCCCACGGTTCGGACACTGAAGCTTTCTTT
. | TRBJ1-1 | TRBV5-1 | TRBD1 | CASSFRTGLNPEAFF | TGCGCCAGCAGCTTTAGGACAGGGCTTAACCCTGAAGCTTTCTTT
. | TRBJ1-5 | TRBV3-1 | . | CASSQAVGRVPQHF | TGTGCCAGCAGCCAAGCGGTTGGGCGGGTGCCCCAGCATTTT
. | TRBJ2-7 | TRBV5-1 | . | CASSLGAVLASDEQYF | TGCGCCAGCAGCTTGGGGGCAGTACTAGCATCCGACGAGCAGTACTTC
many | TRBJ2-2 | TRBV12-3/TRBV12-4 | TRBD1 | CASSPNTGQGANTGELFF | TGTGCCAGCAGTCCCAACACCGGACAGGGGGCGAACACCGGGGAGCTGTTTTTT
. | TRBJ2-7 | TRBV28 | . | CASSSVVGGGGASYEQYF | TGTGCCAGCAGTTCCGTTGTGGGGGGGGGGGGCGCTTCCTACGAGCAGTACTTC
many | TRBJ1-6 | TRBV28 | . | CASSLGQGNSPLHF | TGTGCCAGCAGTTTAGGGCAGGGGAATTCACCCCTCCACTTT
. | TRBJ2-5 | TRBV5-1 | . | CASSRVGAGQETQYF | TGCGCCAGCAGCCGCGTCGGGGCAGGGCAAGAGACCCAGTACTTC
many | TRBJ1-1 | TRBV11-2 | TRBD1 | CASSPRGGGMRNTEAFF | TGTGCCAGCAGCCCCCGGGGAGGGGGCATGAGGAACACTGAAGCTTTCTTT
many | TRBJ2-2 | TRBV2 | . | CASSAGELFF | TGTGCCAGCAGTGCCGGGGAGCTGTTTTTT
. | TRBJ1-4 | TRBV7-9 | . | CASSLGWDTYNEKLFF | TGTGCCAGCAGCTTAGGGTGGGACACCTATAATGAAAAACTGTTTTTT
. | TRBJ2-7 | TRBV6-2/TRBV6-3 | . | CASSPKSLDEQYF | TGTGCCAGCAGCCCCAAATCCCTCGACGAGCAGTACTTC
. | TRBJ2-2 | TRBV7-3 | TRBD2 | CASSLLAGAFGSGELFF | TGTGCCAGCAGCTTACTAGCGGGAGCCTTTGGGAGCGGGGAGCTGTTTTTT
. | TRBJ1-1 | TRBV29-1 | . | CSVDRANTGAFF | TGCAGCGTTGACAGGGCGAACACTGGAGCTTTCTTT
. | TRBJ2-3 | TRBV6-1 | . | CASSPHSSTDTQYF | TGTGCCAGCAGTCCTCACAGCAGCACAGATACGCAGTATTTT
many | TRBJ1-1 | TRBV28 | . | CASSSGWNTEAFF | TGTGCCAGCAGTTCAGGGTGGAACACTGAAGCTTTCTTT
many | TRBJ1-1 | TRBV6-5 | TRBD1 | CASSYSIPGQGTYRMNTEAFF | TGTGCCAGCAGTTACTCCATCCCGGGACAGGGAACCTACCGTATGAACACTGAAGCTTTCTTT
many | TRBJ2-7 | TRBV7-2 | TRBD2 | CASSWGLAGEQYF | TGTGCCAGCAGCTGGGGACTAGCGGGCGAGCAGTACTTC
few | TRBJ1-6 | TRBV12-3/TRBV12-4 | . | CASQPGRGSPLHF | TGTGCCAGCCAGCCGGGCCGGGGTTCACCCCTCCACTTT
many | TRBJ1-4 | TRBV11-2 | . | CASSVATNEKLFF | TGTGCCAGCTCGGTCGCAACTAATGAAAAACTGTTTTTT
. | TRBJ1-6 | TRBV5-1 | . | CASSFGSNNSPPHF | TGCGCCAGCAGCTTCGGATCTAATAATTCACCCCCCCACTTT
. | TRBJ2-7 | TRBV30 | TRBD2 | CAWSVWGGSYEQYF | TGTGCCTGGAGTGTGTGGGGAGGGTCCTACGAGCAGTACTTC
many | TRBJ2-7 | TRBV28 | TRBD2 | CASSFSGGVGEQYF | TGTGCCAGCAGTTTTTCGGGAGGGGTCGGTGAGCAGTACTTC
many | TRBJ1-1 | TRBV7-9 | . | CASSSTGREAFF | TGTGCCAGCAGCTCGACAGGCAGGGAGGCTTTCTTT
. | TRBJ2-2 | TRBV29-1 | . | CSADSKNTGELFF | TGCAGCGCGGATAGCAAGAACACCGGGGAGCTGTTTTTT
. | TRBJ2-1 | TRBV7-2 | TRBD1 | CARQGAKSYNEQFF | TGTGCCAGACAGGGGGCTAAATCCTACAATGAGCAGTTCTTC
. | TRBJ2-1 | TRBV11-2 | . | CASSFHPDEQFF | TGTGCCAGCAGCTTCCACCCCGATGAGCAGTTCTTC
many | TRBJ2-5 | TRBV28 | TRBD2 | CASTRGLSVAGGETQYF | TGTGCCAGCACCCGAGGGCTCTCGGTAGCGGGAGGAGAGACCCAGTACTTC
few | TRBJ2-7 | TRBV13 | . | CASIRRGLNEQYF | TGTGCCAGCATACGTCGCGGGCTTAACGAGCAGTACTTC
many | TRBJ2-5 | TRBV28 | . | CASSLSTSIGEQETQYF | TGTGCCAGCAGTTTATCGACGTCTATTGGGGAGCAAGAGACCCAGTACTTC
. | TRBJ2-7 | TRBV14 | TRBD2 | CASSRSREYPYEQYF | TGTGCCAGCAGCCGCTCGCGGGAGTATCCCTACGAGCAGTACTTC
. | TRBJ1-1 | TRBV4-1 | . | CASSHSGTEAFF | TGCGCCAGCAGCCATTCCGGCACTGAAGCTTTCTTT
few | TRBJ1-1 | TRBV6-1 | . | CASKRQVWNTEAFF | TGTGCCAGCAAGCGACAGGTTTGGAACACTGAAGCTTTCTTT
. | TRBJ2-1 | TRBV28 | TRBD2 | CASSLGLAEGPNEQFF | TGTGCCAGCAGTTTAGGGCTAGCGGAAGGCCCCAATGAGCAGTTCTTC
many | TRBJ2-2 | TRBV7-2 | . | CASSNAARMNTGELFF | TGTGCCAGCAGCAACGCAGCGCGGATGAACACCGGGGAGCTGTTTTTT
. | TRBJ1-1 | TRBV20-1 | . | CSARRGAAFF | TGCAGTGCCCGACGGGGGGCGGCTTTCTTT
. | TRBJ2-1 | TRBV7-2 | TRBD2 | CASSLWASGRIDNEQFF | TGTGCCAGCAGCTTATGGGCTAGCGGGAGGATAGACAATGAGCAGTTCTTC
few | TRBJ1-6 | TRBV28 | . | CASSLSLDSSYNSPLHF | TGTGCCAGCAGTTTATCTTTGGACAGCTCCTATAATTCACCCCTCCACTTT